The clone carrying this T cell receptor (beta chain) has ten or more counts. The source of the sample is a study of T cells in Graves' hyperthyroidism and ophthalmopathy. The source material, RNA transcripts, was used to amplify TCR beta CDR3 regions. With the HTBI primer set, the TCR CDR3 went through a first round of RT-PCR. Via MiXCR, TCRdb re-called the multiplex PCR reads, giving one row per CDR3 protein. The sample includes around 340,000 distinct CDR3 sequences, about 20% seen only once; the top ten take about half. Germline assignment: CDR1 KGHSH and CDR2 LQKENI. Trimming took 3 bases from V and 4 from J; bases not matched to a gene: 4. The CDR3 totals 14 residues.

The chain couples TRBV18 to TRBJ2-5; the match to TRBD1 covers 8 bases. Specimen: blood. The TCR sequence derives from a woman aged 50 to 60 with Graves' hyperthyroidism. CDR3 protein: CASSPGQGGETQYF. The CDR3 DNA is TGTGCCAGCTCACCTGGACAGGGAGGAGAGACCCAGTACTTC.